The 6 T cell receptor beta chains below come from one sample, sequenced in a study of blood T cell repertoires in COVID-19. Measured with immunoSEQ multiplex PCR; TCRdb has only the in-frame clones, and not every one. Among fewer than 250,000 clones, 80% to 90% were seen once, and the ten largest hold around 3.6%. The specimen was PBMCs or T cells enriched from blood (not recorded which). These receptors were obtained from a woman aged 30 to 39 who had been exposed to COVID-19.

J is TRBJ2-1 and V is TRBV19, with no clear D. In germline, CDR1 is LNHDA, CDR2 SQIVND (reference sequence). Trimming shortened V by 4 bases and J by 2 bases, and 6 bases separated the two germline ends. The CDR3 consists of 13 residues. The CDR3 loop reads CASSRAAYNEQFF. CDR3 nucleotides: TGTGCCAGTAGTAGGGCAGCCTACAATGAGCAGTTCTTC.

The J gene is TRBJ1-1, the V gene TRBV2; maybe TRBD1 (5 bases). Per the germline V gene, CDR1 is SNHLY and CDR2 is FYNNEI. V was clipped by 3 bases and J by 4 bases, with 9 bases between them. The CDR3 is 13 residues long. The CDR3 bases are TGTGCCAGCAGTGACGGGGGAAGCACTGAAGCTTTCTTT. Translated, it gives CASSDGGSTEAFF. Combining the CDR3 with reference TRBV2 and TRBJ1-1 gives the whole variable domain EPEVTQTPSHQVTQMGQEVILRCVPISNHLYFYWYRQILGQKVEFLVSFYNNEISEKSEIFDDQFSVERPDGSNFTLKIRSTKLEDSAMYFCASSDGGSTEAFFGQGTRLTVV.

The V gene is TRBV7-2, the J gene TRBJ1-1; D might be TRBD1 (5 bases). V was pared by 5 bases and J by 0 bases, with 7 bases between. Germline lookup yields CDR1 SGHTA and CDR2 FQGNSA. The CDR3 consists of 13 residues. CDR3 residues: CASSKTVNTEAFF. CDR3 coding DNA: TGTGCCAGCAGCAAGACAGTGAACACTGAAGCTTTCTTT.

CDR3 amino acids: CASSQGSDYEQYF. CDR3 nucleotides: TGCGCCAGCAGCCAAGGGAGCGACTACGAGCAGTACTTC. This chain connects TRBV4-1 to TRBJ2-7; no clear D gene. The CDR3 contains 13 residues. The germline CDR1 and CDR2 sequences are MGHRA and YSYEKL. Trimming cost V 1 base and J 3 bases, with 7 bases left between them.

This chain joins TRBV2 and TRBJ2-3; D is possibly TRBD2 (5 bases). The ends were cut back, 7 bases at V and 0 bases at J, with 8 bases in the middle. The CDR3 has 13 amino acids. CDR1 SNHLY and CDR2 FYNNEI come from the germline V gene. CDR3 region: CASIATSTDTQYF. CDR3 DNA: TGTGCCAGCATAGCGACTAGCACAGATACGCAGTATTTT.

The chain's CDR3 is CASRKATGESREQYF. The CDR3 DNA is TGTGCCAGCAGGAAGGCGACAGGGGAATCGCGGGAGCAGTACTTC. J is TRBJ2-7 and V is TRBV6-6, with 8 bases fitting TRBD1. Germline values: CDR1 MNHNY, CDR2 SVGAGI (reference sequence). The CDR3 sequence is 15 residues long. The V segment lost 6 bases and the J segment 7 bases; nucleotides outside the gene matches: 14.